This is a list of T cell receptor beta chains from one sample in a study of tumor-infiltrating lymphocytes in glioblastoma multiforme. Each CDR3 protein is one row after TCRdb ran MiXCR on the multiplex PCR reads. Of about 12,000 distinct CDR3 sequences listed, about 66% are singletons. Sequenced input: brain tumor tissue. Receptors originate from a male donor with glioblastoma. Both conserved end residues are part of each CDR3. A D gene is named only where the DNA matches it firmly. Size tells how often a clone was seen (once, few, many) or the class of an expanded clone, and some rows leave it out.

v_call	cdr3_length	j_call	d_call	clone_size	cdr3_aa	cdr3_nt
TRBV29-1	12	TRBJ1-1	NA	NA	CSGGGEGTEAFF	TGCAGCGGTGGCGGGGAAGGGACTGAAGCTTTCTTT
TRBV4-1	13	TRBJ2-1	TRBD2	many	CASSQEPGLGQFF	TGCGCCAGCAGCCAAGAGCCCGGACTAGGACAGTTCTTC
TRBV6-5	15	TRBJ1-4	NA	NA	CASSYMSGGDEKLFF	TGTGCCAGCAGTTATATGTCAGGAGGGGATGAAAAACTGTTTTTT
TRBV11-2	14	TRBJ1-1	NA	few	CASSLGQLDTEAFF	TGTGCCAGCAGCTTAGGTCAGTTAGACACTGAAGCTTTCTTT
TRBV3-1	17	TRBJ2-1	NA	many	CASSQFGGLYSYNEQFF	TGTGCCAGCAGCCAATTTGGGGGATTATACTCCTACAATGAGCAGTTCTTC
TRBV29-1	12	TRBJ2-1	NA	NA	CSVGTAYNGQFF	TGCAGCGTTGGGACAGCCTACAATGGCCAGTTCTTC
TRBV11-2	13	TRBJ1-1	NA	NA	CASTLNSQAEAFF	TGTGCCAGCACCCTCAACAGTCAGGCAGAAGCTTTCTTT
TRBV20-1	11	TRBJ2-7	TRBD2	medium-sized	CSAGSGNEQYF	TGCAGTGCTGGTAGCGGGAACGAGCAGTACTTC
TRBV11-3	14	TRBJ2-1	TRBD2	NA	CASSVSGTYNEQFF	TGTGCCAGCAGCGTCAGCGGGACTTACAATGAGCAGTTCTTC
TRBV12-3/TRBV12-4	15	TRBJ1-2	NA	NA	CASSPARQINYGYTF	TGTGCCAGCAGTCCCGCCCGACAGATAAACTATGGCTACACCTTC
TRBV18	16	TRBJ2-3	TRBD2	NA	CASSPEKREVRGTQYF	TGTGCCAGCTCACCTGAAAAGCGGGAGGTGCGGGGCACGCAGTATTTT
TRBV20-1	14	TRBJ2-1	TRBD2	NA	CSASRRESGNEQFF	TGCAGTGCTAGTAGGCGGGAGTCAGGCAATGAGCAGTTCTTC
TRBV20-1	14	TRBJ2-7	TRBD2	medium-sized	CSARALAGVHEQYF	TGCAGTGCTAGGGCACTAGCGGGAGTTCACGAGCAGTACTTC
TRBV5-4	15	TRBJ2-2	TRBD1	NA	CASSRGQGNTGELFF	TGTGCCAGCAGCCGGGGACAGGGGAACACCGGGGAGCTGTTTTTT
TRBV20-1	16	TRBJ1-2	NA	NA	CSARTQGKKRDYGYTF	TGCAGTGCTAGAACCCAGGGGAAAAAAAGGGACTATGGTTACACCTTC
TRBV11-3	13	TRBJ2-1	NA	large	CASSFNNYNEQFF	TGTGCCAGCAGCTTTAACAACTACAATGAGCAGTTCTTC
TRBV11-2	15	TRBJ1-2	TRBD1	NA	CPSSQPTGNYYGYTF	TGTCCCAGCAGCCAGCCGACAGGGAATTACTATGGCTACACCTTC
TRBV11-2	17	TRBJ2-1	NA	NA	CASSLVTASGTYNEQFF	TGTGCCAGCAGCTTAGTCACGGCCAGCGGCACCTACAATGAGCAATTCTTC
TRBV5-6	12	TRBJ2-2	NA	few	CASSLVIGELFF	TGTGCCAGCAGCTTAGTCATCGGGGAGCTGTTTTTT
TRBV6-8	16	TRBJ1-4	NA	NA	CASSHPHQTTNEKPFF	TGTGCCAGCAGCCATCCCCACCAGACAACTAATGAAAAACCGTTTTTT
TRBV6-5	12	TRBJ1-1	NA	NA	CASKAGNTEAFF	TGTGCCAGCAAAGCAGGGAACACTGAAGCTTTCTTT
TRBV20-1	18	TRBJ2-4	TRBD2	NA	CSARASFTSGRTKNIQCF	TGCAGTGCTAGAGCCAGTTTTACTAGCGGGAGAACCAAAAACATTCAGTGCTTC
TRBV6-2/TRBV6-3	13	TRBJ2-1	NA	NA	CAGSCERVHEQFF	TGTGCTGGCAGTTGCGAGAGGGTCCATGAGCAGTTCTTC
TRBV28	13	TRBJ2-7	TRBD1	many	CASMTGGAYEQYF	TGTGCCAGCATGACAGGGGGCGCATACGAGCAGTACTTC
TRBV28	13	TRBJ2-7	NA	NA	CASSSQAIYGEYF	TGTGCCAGCAGTTCACAGGCTATCTACGGGGAGTACTTC